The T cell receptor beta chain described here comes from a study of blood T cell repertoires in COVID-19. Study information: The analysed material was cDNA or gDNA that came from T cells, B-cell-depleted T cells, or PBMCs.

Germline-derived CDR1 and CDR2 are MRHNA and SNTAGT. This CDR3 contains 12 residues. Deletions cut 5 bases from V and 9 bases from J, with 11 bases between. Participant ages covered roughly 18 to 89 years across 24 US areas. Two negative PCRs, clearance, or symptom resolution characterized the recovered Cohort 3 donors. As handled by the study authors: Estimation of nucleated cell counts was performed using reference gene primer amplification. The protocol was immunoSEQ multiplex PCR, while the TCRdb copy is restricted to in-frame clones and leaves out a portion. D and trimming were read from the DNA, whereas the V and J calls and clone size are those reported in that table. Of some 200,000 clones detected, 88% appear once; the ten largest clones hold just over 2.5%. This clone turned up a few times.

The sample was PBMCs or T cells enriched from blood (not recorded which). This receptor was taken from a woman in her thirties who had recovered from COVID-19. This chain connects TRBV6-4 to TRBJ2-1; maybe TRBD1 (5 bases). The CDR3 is CASSPRAGEQFF. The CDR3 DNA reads TGTGCCAGCAGTCCCAGGGCCGGTGAGCAGTTCTTC.